A single sample gave rise to the 7 T cell receptor beta chains below, sequenced in a study of T cell repertoires in cytomegalovirus infection. The antigens for these receptors are not known. TCRdb reprocessed the reads with MiXCR, giving one entry per CDR3 protein. The sample includes 900,000 to 950,000 distinct CDR3 sequences, around 30% of them seen just once. This sample comprised cultured CD8+ T cells from PBMCs, obtained from culture after CMV antigen stimulation. All receptors come from a human donor in good health (CMV status not recorded). Some clones in this sample may be carry-over from other donors' samples.

This clonotype turned up a few times. The chain carries TRBV28 and TRBJ1-1, with D unclear. The CDR3 spans 13 residues. V shed 0 bases and J shed 3 bases, with 5 bases lying between them. CDR1 is MDHEN and CDR2 is SYDVKM in the germline V gene. In DNA, the CDR3 is TGTGCCAGCAGTTTATGGACACACACTGAAGCTTTCTTT. It yields the protein CASSLWTHTEAFF.

This clonotype occurred a few times. V and J are TRBV12-3 or TRBV12-4 and TRBJ1-5; D gene uncertain. The CDR3 has 14 residues. V lost 2 bases to trimming and J lost 5 bases, with 10 bases between them. The CDR3 spells CASSLYRRDQPQHF. CDR3 sequence (DNA): TGTGCCAGCAGTTTATACAGAAGAGATCAGCCCCAGCATTTT.

The sample holds a few counts of this clonotype. The V gene is TRBV10-3, the J gene TRBJ1-2; no definite D call. V was trimmed by 0 bases and J by 3 bases, leaving 11 bases between them. The CDR3 is made up of 15 amino acids. Germline lookup yields CDR1 ENHRY and CDR2 SYGVKD. The CDR3 coding sequence is TGTGCCATCAGTGAGTCAACACATGACCACTATGGCTACACCTTC. Translation: CAISESTHDHYGYTF.

The chain recombines TRBV7-8 with TRBJ2-3; no reliable D call. Trimming shortened V by 2 bases and J by 0 bases, and 15 bases separated the two germline ends. Germline CDR1 is SGHVS and CDR2 is FQNEAQ. The CDR3 covers 17 residues. DNA of the CDR3: TGTGCCAGCAGCTTACCCGCCAAAGCGCCGAGCACAGATACGCAGTATTTT. As protein: CASSLPAKAPSTDTQYF. Based on the CDR3 plus reference TRBV7-8 and TRBJ2-3, the full variable domain is GAGVSQSPRYKVAKRGQDVALRCDPISGHVSLFWYQQALGQGPEFLTYFQNEAQLDKSGLPSDRFFAERPEGSVSTLKIQRTQQEDSAVYLCASSLPAKAPSTDTQYFGPGTRLTVL.

The table lists this clonotype with many counts. The J gene is TRBJ2-7, the V gene TRBV7-2; D is undetermined. Per germline, CDR1 SGHTA and CDR2 FQGNSA. The length of the CDR3 is 14 residues. The V gene lost 3 bases and the J gene lost 6 bases, with 15 bases spanning the gap. CDR3 DNA sequence: TGTGCCAGCAGCTTGGACCTCGCAGGCGGCGAGCAGTACGTC. Its protein is CASSLDLAGGEQYV.

The table lists this clonotype with many counts. This chain uses TRBV5-4 with TRBJ1-1, with D unclear. V shed 7 bases and J shed 5 bases, with 18 bases lying between them. Germline CDR1 reads SGHNT; CDR2 reads YYREEE (reference sequence). The CDR3 runs to 14 residues. The CDR3 loop is CASFQWAFSTEAFF. In nucleotides, the CDR3 is TGTGCCAGCTTCCAGTGGGCTTTTTCGACTGAAGCTTTCTTT.

This clonotype was seen a few times. V gene TRBV14 combines with J gene TRBJ2-5; 9 nucleotides match TRBD2. With 0 bases clipped from V and 3 bases from J, the junction kept 11 bases outside the gene matches. Germline CDR1 reads SGHDN; CDR2 reads FVKESK. CDR3 length equals 18 residues. The CDR3 is CASSQEGGLAPGEETQYF. The CDR3 DNA follows: TGTGCCAGCAGCCAAGAGGGGGGACTAGCTCCGGGGGAAGAGACCCAGTACTTC.